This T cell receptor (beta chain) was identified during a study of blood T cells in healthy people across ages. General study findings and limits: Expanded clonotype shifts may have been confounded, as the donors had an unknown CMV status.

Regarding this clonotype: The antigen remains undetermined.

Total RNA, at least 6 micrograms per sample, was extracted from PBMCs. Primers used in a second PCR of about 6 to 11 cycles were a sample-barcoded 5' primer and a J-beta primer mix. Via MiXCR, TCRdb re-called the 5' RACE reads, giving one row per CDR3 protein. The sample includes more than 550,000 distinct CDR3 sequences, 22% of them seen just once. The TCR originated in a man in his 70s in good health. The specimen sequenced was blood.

CDR3: CASSSGTSGADTQYF. The CDR3 nucleotides are TGCGCCAGCAGCTCCGGGACTAGCGGGGCAGATACGCAGTATTTT. The chain employs TRBV5-1 and TRBJ2-3; TRBD2 aligns across 13 bases. Germline V gene sequence: CDR1 SGHRS, CDR2 YFSETQ. V trimming: 3 bases; J trimming: 4 bases; junction bases outside the gene matches: 2. The CDR3 runs to 15 residues.